One sample yielded the 21 T cell receptor beta chains listed below, sequenced in a study of blood T cell repertoires in COVID-19. The repertoire was sequenced with immunoSEQ multiplex PCR; TCRdb's copy has only in-frame clones and lacks some. Of 390,000 or so clones in the sample, about 87% were seen once. Sequencing used PBMCs or T cells enriched from blood (not recorded which). The receptors shown here come from a woman between 45 and 65 years old who had recovered from COVID-19.

The genes are TRBV5-4 and TRBJ1-4, with TRBD1 identical over 7 bases. CDR1 is SGHNT, CDR2 YYREEE, per germline (reference sequence). The junction had 11 bases not matched to a gene; V was cut back by 4 bases and J by 8 bases. This CDR3 spans 15 amino acids. The CDR3 here is CASSPSGTVGEKLFF. The DNA for the CDR3 is TGTGCCAGCAGCCCCTCTGGGACAGTGGGAGAAAAACTGTTTTTT.

The gene calls are TRBV19 and TRBJ1-1, with 7 positions matching TRBD1. CDR1 is LNHDA, CDR2 SQIVND, per germline (reference sequence). J lost 5 bases, V lost 3 bases, and 9 bases had no gene match. The CDR3 consists of 15 residues. CDR3 DNA sequence: TGTGCCAGTAGTATCGGAAAGGGGGCGTCGACTGAAGCTTTCTTT. Its translation is CASSIGKGASTEAFF.

Regarding this clone: The sample contains more than one DNA sequence encoding this CDR3. CDR3 nucleotide sequence: TGCGCCAGCAGCTTAGGACAAGACACAGATACGCAGTATTTT. It yields the protein CASSLGQDTDTQYF. The rearrangement uses TRBV5-1 and TRBJ2-3; perhaps TRBD1 as D (5 bases). V was clipped by 2 bases and J by 2 bases, with 9 bases between them. CDR1 is SGHRS and CDR2 is YFSETQ in the germline V gene. CDR3 length: 14 amino acids.

This rearrangement joins TRBV3-1 (or the pseudogene TRBV3-2) to TRBJ1-2; tentative D call: TRBD1 (6 bases). Trimming shortened V by 5 bases and J by 2 bases, and 12 bases separated the two germline ends. CDR1 is LGHDT, CDR2 YNNKEL, per germline (reference sequence). The CDR3 extends over 14 amino acids. Written as DNA, the CDR3 is TGTGCCAGCAGCGACGGGACATCAAACTATGGCTACACCTTC. Amino acids: CASSDGTSNYGYTF.

The rearrangement uses TRBV19 and TRBJ2-1, with D maybe TRBD1 (5 bases). Trimming took off 9 bases at V and 7 bases at J, with 13 bases between the two ends. Germline assignment: CDR1 LNHDA and CDR2 SQIVND (reference sequence). There are 12 residues in the CDR3. The CDR3 loop reads CASGLGVNEQFF. For the CDR3, the DNA is TGTGCCAGCGGCTTAGGGGTGAATGAGCAGTTCTTC.

V gene TRBV30 combines with J gene TRBJ1-1, with 7 nucleotides matching TRBD1. V dropped 4 bases and J dropped 4; count of bases not matched to a gene: 9. The CDR3 totals 14 residues. Germline-derived CDR1 and CDR2 are GTSNPN and SVGIG (reference sequence). In DNA form, the CDR3 reads TGTGCCTGGAATACAGGGGCTGAGGGCACTGAAGCTTTCTTT. This gives the protein CAWNTGAEGTEAFF. Drawing the rest from reference TRBV30 and TRBJ1-1, the complete variable domain is SQTIHQWPATLVQPVGSPLSLECTVEGTSNPNLYWYRQAAGRGLQLLFYSVGIGQISSEVPQNLSASRPQDRQFILSSKKLLLSDSGFYLCAWNTGAEGTEAFFGQGTRLTVV.

The genes are TRBV6-5 and TRBJ1-2; 8 bases align to TRBD1. Germline CDR1 is MNHEY and CDR2 is SVGAGI. The V and J ends lost 2 bases and 8 bases, in that order; junction bases with no gene match: 4. This CDR3 comprises 13 residues. CDR3 amino acids: CASSYGTGLGYTF. The CDR3 bases are TGTGCCAGCAGTTACGGGACAGGCCTAGGCTACACCTTC.

The genes are TRBV3-1 (or the pseudogene TRBV3-2) and TRBJ2-1, with 10 bases that match TRBD2. Germline V gene lookup returns CDR1 LGHDT and CDR2 YNNKEL (reference sequence). The CDR3 sequence is 15 residues long. The V gene end was trimmed by 1 base and the J gene end by 8 bases; junction bases not matched to a gene: 5. This chain's CDR3 is CASSQVASGGDEQFF. The CDR3 bases are TGTGCCAGCAGCCAAGTGGCTAGCGGGGGAGATGAGCAGTTCTTC.

V is TRBV19 and J is TRBJ2-1, with 10 bases fitting TRBD1. Germline loops: CDR1 LNHDA, CDR2 SQIVND (reference sequence). V gave up 6 bases and J gave up 9 bases; unmatched junction bases: 5. The CDR3 length is 13 residues. DNA for the CDR3: TGTGCCAGTAGCGGACAGGGGGTTGGTGAGCAGTTCTTC. It is translated as CASSGQGVGEQFF.

The V call is TRBV11-3, the J call TRBJ2-3, with 9 bases lining up with TRBD1. The junction had 4 bases not matched to a gene; V was cut back by 3 bases and J by 0 bases. CDR3 length: 16 residues. Germline loops: CDR1 SGHNT, CDR2 YENEEA. The CDR3 DNA sequence: TGTGCCAGCAGCTTGGGTGACAGGGGGAGCACAGATACGCAGTATTTT. Its protein product is CASSLGDRGSTDTQYF.

The J gene is TRBJ1-5, the V gene TRBV24-1; D perhaps matches TRBD1 (5 bases). The CDR3 has 13 amino acids. Germline assignment: CDR1 KGHDR and CDR2 SFDVKD. V dropped 6 bases and J dropped 9 bases, with 14 bases sitting between them. Here the CDR3 reads CATSLGDIRPQHF. The CDR3 DNA reads TGTGCCACCAGTCTAGGGGATATTAGGCCCCAGCATTTT.

The rearrangement joins TRBV15 to TRBJ2-3; D is possibly TRBD2 (6 bases). The germline V gene encodes CDR1 LNHNV and CDR2 YYDKDF (reference sequence). The V and J ends lost 2 bases and 8 bases respectively, with 17 bases between them. The CDR3 extends over 15 amino acids. CDR3 in amino acids: CATSRRDQPGGTQYF. The CDR3 coding sequence is TGTGCCACCAGCAGACGAGACCAACCCGGGGGTACGCAGTATTTT.

The rearrangement uses TRBV6-1 and TRBJ2-7; D gene ambiguous. The germline V and J ends were trimmed by 2 bases and 4 bases, with 9 bases remaining between them. CDR1 MNHNS and CDR2 SASEGT come from the germline V gene. The CDR3 runs 13 residues. The chain's CDR3 is CASSEIHGYEQYF. CDR3 nucleotide sequence: TGTGCCAGCAGTGAAATCCACGGTTACGAGCAGTACTTC.

The rearrangement joins TRBV4-2 to TRBJ1-1; unclear D gene. The germline V and J ends were trimmed by 0 bases and 5 bases, with 13 bases remaining between them. The germline gives CDR1 LGHNA, CDR2 YNFKEQ. This CDR3 comprises 15 residues. CDR3 loop: CASSQDWEGWTEAFF. The CDR3 region has the DNA TGTGCCAGCAGCCAAGATTGGGAGGGTTGGACTGAAGCTTTCTTT.

The CDR3 here is CAWSVDISYEQYF. CDR3 in DNA: TGTGCCTGGAGTGTTGACATCTCCTACGAGCAGTACTTC. V gene TRBV30 combines with J gene TRBJ2-7, with D hard to call. Germline V gene data show CDR1 as GTSNPN and CDR2 as SVGIG (reference sequence). This CDR3 is 13 amino acids long. Trimming removed 0 bases from V and 0 bases from J, with 6 bases in between. The full variable domain, its missing parts supplied by reference TRBV30 and TRBJ2-7, is SQTIHQWPATLVQPVGSPLSLECTVEGTSNPNLYWYRQAAGRGLQLLFYSVGIGQISSEVPQNLSASRPQDRQFILSSKKLLLSDSGFYLCAWSVDISYEQYFGPGTRLTVT.

This clone has a single count. V and J are TRBV5-6 and TRBJ2-5; 7 bases map to TRBD2. The trim removed 0 bases at V and 0 bases at J, leaving 5 bases unmatched. The CDR3 totals 16 residues. Germline V gene lookup returns CDR1 SGHDT and CDR2 YYEEEE. The CDR3 region has the DNA TGTGCCAGCAGCTTGGTGCCTAGCGGTTACCAAGAGACCCAGTACTTC. Its protein product is CASSLVPSGYQETQYF.

The chain combines TRBV7-8 with TRBJ1-1, with TRBD1 identical over 7 bases. V was clipped by 5 bases and J by 4 bases; unmatched bases: 7. The CDR3 has 14 residues. CDR1 and CDR2 from the germline V gene are SGHVS and FQNEAQ. The CDR3 spells CASSGQDWGTEAFF. DNA of the CDR3: TGTGCCAGCAGCGGACAGGACTGGGGCACTGAAGCTTTCTTT.

This clone was seen only a few times. The chain links TRBV27 to TRBJ2-7; tentatively, D is TRBD1 (5 bases). From germline, CDR1 is MNHEY and CDR2 SMNVEV (reference sequence). The CDR3 length is 13 residues. Trimming left V 2 bases short and J 2 bases short, with 7 bases between. This CDR3 reads CASSLQGPYEQYF. CDR3 nucleotide sequence: TGTGCCAGCAGTTTACAGGGCCCCTACGAGCAGTACTTC.

This chain uses TRBV28 with TRBJ1-4, with TRBD1 as a possible D gene (5 bases). Trimming stripped 2 bases from V and 7 bases from J, with 14 bases between. This CDR3 region has 15 residues. CDR1 is MDHEN and CDR2 is SYDVKM in the germline V gene. The CDR3, as DNA: TGTGCCAGCAGTTTACCGGGTGGGGGGACTGAAAAACTGTTTTTT. This translates into CASSLPGGGTEKLFF.

The chain is built from TRBV15 and TRBJ1-4; the D is unclear. V lost 8 bases and J 2 bases, leaving 9 bases between the germline ends. The CDR3 contains 13 residues. CDR1 LNHNV and CDR2 YYDKDF come from the germline V gene (reference sequence). CDR3 in amino acids: CATGRATNEKLFF. The CDR3 coding sequence is TGTGCCACCGGGAGGGCTACTAATGAAAAACTGTTTTTT.

In its sample, this clone was seen a few times. V gene TRBV2 combines with J gene TRBJ2-3; 8 nucleotides agree with TRBD1. Germline CDR1 reads SNHLY; CDR2 reads FYNNEI. This CDR3 is 14 amino acids long. V was pared by 7 bases and J by 1 base, with 4 bases of the junction left unmatched. CDR3 sequence reads: CASKPGQGTDTQYF. The CDR3 DNA is TGTGCCAGCAAACCGGGACAGGGCACAGATACGCAGTATTTT.